These T cell receptor beta chains were read from a single sample in a study of blood T cells in healthy people across ages. From the 5' RACE reads, TCRdb called clonotypes with MiXCR, one entry per CDR3 protein. The sample records some 1.8 million distinct CDR3 sequences, roughly two fifths being singletons. Input material: blood. These receptors originate from a human donor in good health. CDR3s include the opening cysteine and the closing phenylalanine or tryptophan. Each record gives: CDR3 length, J gene, D gene, clone size, V gene, CDR3 protein, CDR3 DNA. The D gene is left open where the match is weak. Clone size appears in some rows only: once, few, many, or a class for an expanded clone.

CDR3 length: 16; J gene: TRBJ2-1; D gene: NA; clone size: few; V gene: TRBV7-2; CDR3 protein: CASSLVGSRFDNEQFF; CDR3 DNA: TGTGCCAGCAGCTTGGTCGGATCTCGCTTCGACAATGAGCAGTTCTTC
CDR3 length: 14; J gene: TRBJ1-6; D gene: TRBD1; clone size: once; V gene: TRBV20-1; CDR3 protein: CSARGGTVNSPLHF; CDR3 DNA: TGCAGTGCTAGAGGCGGGACAGTTAATTCACCCCTCCACTTT
CDR3 length: 14; J gene: TRBJ1-1; D gene: NA; clone size: NA; V gene: TRBV29-1; CDR3 protein: CSVELVQGRSEAFF; CDR3 DNA: TGCAGCGTTGAACTCGTACAGGGTCGTTCTGAAGCTTTCTTT
CDR3 length: 15; J gene: TRBJ2-5; D gene: NA; clone size: NA; V gene: TRBV6-1; CDR3 protein: CASSAGRSPLETQYF; CDR3 DNA: TGTGCCAGCAGTGCCGGACGGAGCCCCTTGGAGACCCAGTACTTC
CDR3 length: 15; J gene: TRBJ1-5; D gene: NA; clone size: few; V gene: TRBV15; CDR3 protein: CATSREAASNQPQHF; CDR3 DNA: TGTGCCACCAGCAGAGAGGCAGCGAGCAATCAGCCCCAGCATTTT
CDR3 length: 14; J gene: TRBJ2-1; D gene: TRBD1; clone size: NA; V gene: TRBV11-3; CDR3 protein: CASSSTTGGNEQFF; CDR3 DNA: TGTGCCAGCAGCTCCACGACAGGGGGCAATGAGCAGTTCTTC
CDR3 length: 13; J gene: TRBJ1-5; D gene: NA; clone size: few; V gene: TRBV6-6; CDR3 protein: CVSSLNPTGKGHF; CDR3 DNA: TGTGTCAGCAGTTTAAATCCGACGGGGAAGGGGCATTTT
CDR3 length: 15; J gene: TRBJ2-3; D gene: NA; clone size: few; V gene: TRBV6-1; CDR3 protein: CASSEVAGSGDTQYF; CDR3 DNA: TGTGCCAGCAGTGAAGTGGCAGGGAGCGGAGATACGCAGTATTTT
CDR3 length: 14; J gene: TRBJ1-1; D gene: NA; clone size: NA; V gene: TRBV5-1; CDR3 protein: CASSGPVGNTEAFF; CDR3 DNA: TGCGCCAGCAGCGGCCCCGTAGGGAACACTGAAGCTTTCTTT
CDR3 length: 14; J gene: TRBJ2-5; D gene: NA; clone size: NA; V gene: TRBV29-1; CDR3 protein: CSSRREGYEETQYF; CDR3 DNA: TGCAGCTCCCGTCGCGAGGGTTACGAAGAGACCCAGTACTTC
CDR3 length: 16; J gene: TRBJ2-1; D gene: NA; clone size: NA; V gene: TRBV7-2; CDR3 protein: CASSLEAGSPSNEQFF; CDR3 DNA: TGTGCCAGCAGCTTAGAAGCTGGGTCCCCCTCCAATGAGCAGTTCTTC
CDR3 length: 15; J gene: TRBJ1-1; D gene: NA; clone size: NA; V gene: TRBV7-2; CDR3 protein: CASSSPSGLRGEAFF; CDR3 DNA: TGTGCCAGCAGCTCCCCTTCGGGTCTCAGAGGGGAAGCTTTCTTT
CDR3 length: 17; J gene: TRBJ2-5; D gene: TRBD2; clone size: NA; V gene: TRBV24-1; CDR3 protein: CATSERTSGGLKETQYF; CDR3 DNA: TGTGCCACCAGTGAACGAACTAGCGGGGGGCTTAAAGAGACCCAGTACTTC
CDR3 length: 13; J gene: TRBJ2-5; D gene: NA; clone size: NA; V gene: TRBV27; CDR3 protein: CASSFHSMTAQYF; CDR3 DNA: TGTGCCAGCAGTTTCCATAGTATGACGGCCCAGTACTTC
CDR3 length: 14; J gene: TRBJ2-7; D gene: TRBD1; clone size: few; V gene: TRBV10-3; CDR3 protein: CATSDRTGPYEQYF; CDR3 DNA: TGTGCCACCAGTGACAGGACAGGGCCCTACGAGCAGTACTTC
CDR3 length: 14; J gene: TRBJ1-2; D gene: NA; clone size: NA; V gene: TRBV10-3; CDR3 protein: CAISFGLSNYGYTF; CDR3 DNA: TGTGCCATCAGTTTTGGCCTCAGTAACTATGGCTACACCTTC
CDR3 length: 13; J gene: TRBJ2-7; D gene: TRBD2; clone size: few; V gene: TRBV7-6; CDR3 protein: CASSGGEDYEQYF; CDR3 DNA: TGTGCCAGCAGCGGGGGGGAAGACTACGAGCAGTACTTC
CDR3 length: 13; J gene: TRBJ1-2; D gene: TRBD1; clone size: few; V gene: TRBV20-1; CDR3 protein: CSASEGQVPGGTF; CDR3 DNA: TGCAGTGCTAGTGAGGGACAGGTCCCTGGTGGCACCTTC
CDR3 length: 16; J gene: TRBJ2-7; D gene: NA; clone size: NA; V gene: TRBV6-2/TRBV6-3; CDR3 protein: CASSYTQGLHPYEQYF; CDR3 DNA: TGTGCCAGCAGTTACACCCAGGGACTCCATCCCTACGAGCAGTACTTC
CDR3 length: 14; J gene: TRBJ1-5; D gene: NA; clone size: NA; V gene: TRBV12-3/TRBV12-4; CDR3 protein: CASSSREGNQPQHF; CDR3 DNA: TGTGCCAGCAGTTCCAGGGAAGGCAATCAGCCCCAGCATTTT
CDR3 length: 15; J gene: TRBJ1-6; D gene: TRBD1; clone size: NA; V gene: TRBV6-6; CDR3 protein: CASSYSDRWYSPLHF; CDR3 DNA: TGTGCCAGCAGTTACTCGGACAGGTGGTATTCACCCCTCCACTTT
CDR3 length: 14; J gene: TRBJ2-7; D gene: NA; clone size: NA; V gene: TRBV5-4; CDR3 protein: CASSFVGPTYEQYF; CDR3 DNA: TGTGCCAGCAGCTTCGTCGGGCCGACCTACGAGCAGTACTTC
CDR3 length: 12; J gene: TRBJ1-1; D gene: NA; clone size: NA; V gene: TRBV29-1; CDR3 protein: CSAGILNTVAFF; CDR3 DNA: TGCAGCGCGGGGATTTTGAACACTGTAGCTTTCTTT